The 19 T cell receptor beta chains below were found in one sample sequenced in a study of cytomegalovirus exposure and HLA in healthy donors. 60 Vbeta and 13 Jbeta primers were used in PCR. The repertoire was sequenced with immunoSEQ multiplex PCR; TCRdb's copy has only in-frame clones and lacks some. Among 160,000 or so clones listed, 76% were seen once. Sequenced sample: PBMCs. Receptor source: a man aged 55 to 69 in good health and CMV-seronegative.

CDR3 coding DNA: TGCAGCGTTGAAAGGGGGTCTAGCGGGGGGTGGAATGAGCAGTTCTTC. Translation gives CSVERGSSGGWNEQFF. This chain links TRBV29-1 with TRBJ2-1, with 11 bases matching TRBD2. The CDR3 covers 16 residues. Germline assignment: CDR1 SQVTM and CDR2 ANQGSEA. V lost 2 bases and J lost 7; bases outside the gene matches: 10.

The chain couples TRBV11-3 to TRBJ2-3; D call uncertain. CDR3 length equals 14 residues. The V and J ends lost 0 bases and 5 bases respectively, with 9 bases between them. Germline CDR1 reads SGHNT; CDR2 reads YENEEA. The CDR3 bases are TGTGCCAGCAGCTTAGACCCCTCTCGAGATACGCAGTATTTT. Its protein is CASSLDPSRDTQYF.

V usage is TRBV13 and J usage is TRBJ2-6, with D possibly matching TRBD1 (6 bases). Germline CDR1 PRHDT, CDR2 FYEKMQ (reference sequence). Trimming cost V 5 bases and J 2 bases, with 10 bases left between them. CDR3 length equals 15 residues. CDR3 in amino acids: CASSPHRAGANVLTF. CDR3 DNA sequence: TGTGCCAGCAGCCCTCACAGGGCTGGGGCCAACGTCCTGACTTTC.

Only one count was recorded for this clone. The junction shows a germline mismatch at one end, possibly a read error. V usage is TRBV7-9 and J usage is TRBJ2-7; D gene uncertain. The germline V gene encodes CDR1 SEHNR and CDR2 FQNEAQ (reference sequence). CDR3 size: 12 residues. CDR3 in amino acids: CSSSSPSYEQYF. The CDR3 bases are TGTTCCAGCAGTTCCCCATCCTACGAGCAGTACTTC.

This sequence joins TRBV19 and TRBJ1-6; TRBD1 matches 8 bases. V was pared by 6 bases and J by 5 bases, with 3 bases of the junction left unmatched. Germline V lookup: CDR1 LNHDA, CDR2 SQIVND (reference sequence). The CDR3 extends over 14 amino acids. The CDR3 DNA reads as TGTGCCAGTAGGGGGACAGGTGATAATTCACCCCTCCACTTT. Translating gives CASRGTGDNSPLHF.

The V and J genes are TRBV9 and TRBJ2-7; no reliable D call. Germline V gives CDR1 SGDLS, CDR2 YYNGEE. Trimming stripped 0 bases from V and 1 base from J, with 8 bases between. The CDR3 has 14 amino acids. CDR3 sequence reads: CASSVDWASYEQYF. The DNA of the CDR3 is TGTGCCAGCAGCGTAGATTGGGCATCCTACGAGCAGTACTTC.

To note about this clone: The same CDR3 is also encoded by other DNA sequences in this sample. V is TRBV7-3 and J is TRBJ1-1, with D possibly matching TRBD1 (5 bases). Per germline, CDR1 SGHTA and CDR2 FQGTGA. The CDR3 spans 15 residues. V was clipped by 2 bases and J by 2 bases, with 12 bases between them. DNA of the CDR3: TGTGCCAGCAGCTTATCGGGGGGGGAAAACACTGAAGCTTTCTTT. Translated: CASSLSGGENTEAFF.

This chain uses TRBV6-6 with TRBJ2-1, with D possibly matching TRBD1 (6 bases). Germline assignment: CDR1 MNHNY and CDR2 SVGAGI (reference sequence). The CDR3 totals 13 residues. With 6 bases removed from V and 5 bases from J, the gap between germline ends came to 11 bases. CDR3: CASRPGTNNEQFF. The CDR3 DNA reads TGTGCCAGCAGACCCGGGACAAACAATGAGCAGTTCTTC.

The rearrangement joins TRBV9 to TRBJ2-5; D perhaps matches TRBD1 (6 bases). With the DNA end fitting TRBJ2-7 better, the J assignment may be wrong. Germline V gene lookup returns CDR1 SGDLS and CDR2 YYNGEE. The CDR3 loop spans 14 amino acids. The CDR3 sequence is CASSVDTGPYEQYF. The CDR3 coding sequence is TGTGCCAGCAGCGTAGATACAGGGCCCTACGAGCAGTACTTC.

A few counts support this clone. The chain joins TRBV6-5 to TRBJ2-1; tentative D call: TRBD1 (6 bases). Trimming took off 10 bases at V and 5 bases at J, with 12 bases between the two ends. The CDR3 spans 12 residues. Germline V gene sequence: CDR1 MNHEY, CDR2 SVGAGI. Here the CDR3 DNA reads TGTGCCACCGGCGAGGGGGACAATGAGCAGTTCTTC. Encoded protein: CATGEGDNEQFF.

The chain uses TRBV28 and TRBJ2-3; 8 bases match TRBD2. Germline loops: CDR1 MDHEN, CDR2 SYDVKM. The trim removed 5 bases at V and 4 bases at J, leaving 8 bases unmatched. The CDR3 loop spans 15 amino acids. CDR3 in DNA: TGTGCCAGCAGTCCTCTACCGGGGGGGCCAGATACGCAGTATTTT. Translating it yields CASSPLPGGPDTQYF.

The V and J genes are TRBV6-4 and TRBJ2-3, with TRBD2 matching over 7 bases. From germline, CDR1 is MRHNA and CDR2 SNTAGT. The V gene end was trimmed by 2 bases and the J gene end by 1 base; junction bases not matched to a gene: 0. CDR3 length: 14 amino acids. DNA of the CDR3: TGTGCCAGCAGTGACCGGGGGGGCACAGATACGCAGTATTTT. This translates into CASSDRGGTDTQYF.

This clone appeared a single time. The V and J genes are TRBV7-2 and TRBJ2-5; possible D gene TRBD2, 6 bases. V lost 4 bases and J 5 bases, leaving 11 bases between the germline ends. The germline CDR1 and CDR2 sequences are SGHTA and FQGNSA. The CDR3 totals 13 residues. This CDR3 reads CASSSSGGETQYF. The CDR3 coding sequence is TGTGCCAGCAGCTCCTCAGGAGGGGAGACCCAGTACTTC.

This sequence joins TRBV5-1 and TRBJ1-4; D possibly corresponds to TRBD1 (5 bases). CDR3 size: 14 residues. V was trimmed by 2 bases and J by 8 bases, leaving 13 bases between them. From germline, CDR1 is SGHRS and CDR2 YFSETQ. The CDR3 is CASSFLQAGEKLFF. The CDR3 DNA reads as TGCGCCAGCAGCTTTTTACAGGCGGGGGAAAAACTGTTTTTT.

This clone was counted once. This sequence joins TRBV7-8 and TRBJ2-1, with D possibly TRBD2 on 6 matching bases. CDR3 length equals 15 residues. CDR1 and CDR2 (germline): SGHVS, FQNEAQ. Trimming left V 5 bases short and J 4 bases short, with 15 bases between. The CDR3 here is CASSEREEAYNEQFF. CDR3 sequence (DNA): TGTGCCAGCAGCGAAAGGGAGGAGGCATACAATGAGCAGTTCTTC.

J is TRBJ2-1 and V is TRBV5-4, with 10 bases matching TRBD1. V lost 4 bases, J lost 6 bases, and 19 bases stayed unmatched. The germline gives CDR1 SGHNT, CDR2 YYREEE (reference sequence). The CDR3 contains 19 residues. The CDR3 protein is CASSHYPVASGTGVNEQFF. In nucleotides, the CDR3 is TGTGCCAGCAGCCATTACCCGGTGGCCAGCGGGACAGGGGTCAATGAGCAGTTCTTC.

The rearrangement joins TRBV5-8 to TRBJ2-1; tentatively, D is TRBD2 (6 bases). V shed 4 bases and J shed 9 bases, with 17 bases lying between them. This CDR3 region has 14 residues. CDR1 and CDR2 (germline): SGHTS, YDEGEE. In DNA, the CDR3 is TGTGCCAGCAGCCTACTAGCTTCTCGGGGTGAGCAGTTCTTC. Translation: CASSLLASRGEQFF.

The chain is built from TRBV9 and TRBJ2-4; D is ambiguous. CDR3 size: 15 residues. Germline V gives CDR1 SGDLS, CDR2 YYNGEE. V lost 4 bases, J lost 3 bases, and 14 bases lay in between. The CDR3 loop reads CASSPREVGKNIQYF. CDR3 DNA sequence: TGTGCCAGCAGCCCCCGCGAGGTCGGCAAAAACATTCAGTACTTC.

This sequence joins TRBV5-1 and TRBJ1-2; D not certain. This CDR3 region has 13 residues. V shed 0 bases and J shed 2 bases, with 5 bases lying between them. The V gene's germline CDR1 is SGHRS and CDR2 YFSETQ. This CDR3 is CASSLDRNYGYTF. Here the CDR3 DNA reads TGCGCCAGCAGCTTGGACAGAAACTATGGCTACACCTTC.